This entry is about one T cell receptor beta chain. Its antigen is currently unknown. This sample was taken from a study of OX40 agonist ivuxolimab in advanced cancers. Study information: Six ivuxolimab dose levels, 0.01 to 10 mg/kg, were given intravenously every 2 weeks. General study findings and limits: CD8+ T cells (on average) carried more expanded clones than CD4+ T cells.

Produced via immunoSEQ multiplex PCR; TCRdb's table is partial and in-frame only. The table has 80,000 or so clones, 84% seen once. Between the trimmed V and J ends, which lost 3 bases and 2 bases, there was a span of 9 bases. CDR3 length: 14 residues. In germline, CDR1 is SGDLS, CDR2 YYNGEE. Patients with autoimmune history or systemic immunosuppression were excluded. Peripheral blood came from all dose cohorts at three timepoints. The TCR sequence derives from an adult with an advanced solid tumor such as melanoma, head and neck, liver or kidney cancer. The sequenced sample was CD4+ or CD8+ T cells sorted from blood, obtained in a trial of the OX40 agonist ivuxolimab. The chain carries TRBV9 and TRBJ2-1, with unresolved D. The CDR3 DNA reads as TGTGCCAGCAGCGGTGGCCAAACCTACAATGAGCAGTTCTTC. Translating it yields CASSGGQTYNEQFF.